These 25 T cell receptor beta chains originate from one sample sequenced in a study of T-cell memory formation after mild COVID-19. TCRdb reprocessed the 5' RACE reads with MiXCR, giving one entry per CDR3 protein. The sample records about 240,000 distinct CDR3 sequences, roughly a tenth being singletons. Source material: PBMCs or a T cell subset sorted from them (not recorded which). All receptors derive from a man younger than 35 who had mild COVID-19 (a few samples of this study predate the infection). Cell type and time point are not known.

This clonotype came up many times. The CDR3 DNA follows: TGTGCCAGCAGTTGGACAGGGACCTACCTGGGTGGCAATCAGCCCCAGCATTTT. This encodes CASSWTGTYLGGNQPQHF. J is TRBJ1-5 and V is TRBV6-5; 8 nucleotides match TRBD1. This CDR3 is 18 amino acids long. V was clipped by 4 bases and J by 2 bases; unmatched bases: 13. Germline CDR1 MNHEY, CDR2 SVGAGI.

The sample holds a few counts of this clonotype. The rearrangement links TRBV6-5 to TRBJ1-4; D is undetermined. Trimming took off 0 bases at V and 4 bases at J, with 9 bases between the two ends. Germline CDR1 reads MNHEY; CDR2 reads SVGAGI. The CDR3 runs to 15 residues. In nucleotides, the CDR3 is TGTGCCAGCAGTTACTCGCCAGGTTTTAATGAAAAACTGTTTTTT. This translates into CASSYSPGFNEKLFF.

The genes are TRBV5-1 and TRBJ2-1; TRBD2 aligns across 14 bases. Germline values: CDR1 SGHRS, CDR2 YFSETQ. The V gene end was trimmed by 3 bases and the J gene end by 12 bases; junction bases not matched to a gene: 5. There are 14 residues in the CDR3. This CDR3 is CASSSGTSGGRQFF. In DNA form, the CDR3 reads TGCGCCAGCAGCTCCGGGACTAGCGGGGGACGGCAGTTCTTC.

The V call is TRBV6-6, the J call TRBJ1-5, with unresolved D. Looked up from germline, CDR1 is MNHNY and CDR2 is SVGAGI (reference sequence). V was shortened by 2 bases and J by 4 bases, with 12 bases between the two germline ends. The CDR3 runs 15 residues. CDR3 DNA sequence: TGTGCCAGCAGTTACGCCCAGGAGAGAAATCAGCCCCAGCATTTT. Amino acid sequence: CASSYAQERNQPQHF.

At least ten counts were recorded for this clonotype. V and J are TRBV9 and TRBJ1-2; D is ambiguous. Trimming left V 3 bases short and J 8 bases short, with 8 bases between. CDR1 and CDR2 from the germline V gene are SGDLS and YYNGEE. CDR3 length equals 11 residues. CDR3 nucleotides: TGTGCCAGCAGCGGTTACCCAGGCTACACCTTC. Translating it yields CASSGYPGYTF. Full variable domain (remainder filled in from reference TRBV9 and TRBJ1-2): DSGVTQTPKHLITATGQRVTLRCSPRSGDLSVYWYQQSLDQGLQFLIQYYNGEERAKGNILERFSAQQFPDLHSELNLSSLELGDSALYFCASSGYPGYTFGSGTRLTVV.

The table lists this clonotype with a few counts. This rearrangement joins TRBV5-5 to TRBJ2-2; no firm D call. This CDR3 spans 17 amino acids. CDR1 SGHKS and CDR2 YYEKEE come from the germline V gene (reference sequence). Trimming pared 4 bases from V and 0 bases from J, leaving 16 bases between. The CDR3 region has the DNA TGTGCCAGCAGCCGGTGGTCATTCCAGGCGAACACCGGGGAGCTGTTTTTT. Amino acid sequence: CASSRWSFQANTGELFF.

This clonotype was seen a handful of times. The gene calls are TRBV27 and TRBJ1-1; D call uncertain. V was clipped by 4 bases and J by 10 bases, with 13 bases between them. Germline V gene data show CDR1 as MNHEY and CDR2 as SMNVEV (reference sequence). This CDR3 contains 12 residues. CDR3 coding DNA: TGTGCCAGCAGTTCGTACTCTCAAGGAGCTTTCTTT. It codes for CASSSYSQGAFF.

The chain's CDR3 is CASSPSPAGEYQPQHF. CDR3 nucleotides: TGCGCCAGCAGCCCCTCCCCGGCAGGGGAATACCAGCCCCAGCATTTT. The rearrangement joins TRBV5-1 to TRBJ1-5; D is perhaps TRBD1 (6 bases). V lost 4 bases and J lost 7, with 21 bases in between. There are 16 residues in the CDR3. CDR1 and CDR2 from the germline V gene are SGHRS and YFSETQ.

In this sample, this clonotype turned up a few times. The chain links TRBV3-1 to TRBJ1-1; no definite D call. The V gene lost 2 bases and the J gene lost 4 bases, with 11 bases spanning the gap. The CDR3 runs to 14 residues. Germline V gene lookup returns CDR1 LGHDT and CDR2 YNNKEL (reference sequence). DNA for the CDR3: TGTGCCAGCAGCCAAAGGGAGATAGGCACTGAAGCTTTCTTT. It specifies CASSQREIGTEAFF.

Regarding this clonotype: Its ends do not fully match the called genes, so a read error is possible. This rearrangement joins TRBV4-3 to TRBJ2-7; TRBD1 agrees at 7 bases. CDR3 length: 15 residues. Germline V gene lookup returns CDR1 LGHNA and CDR2 YSLEER. For the CDR3, the DNA is TGCGCCAGCAGCCACCCCCGGGACAGCGCTTCCTTGTCGGCCTTC. Translated: CASSHPRDSASLSAF.

This sequence joins TRBV18 and TRBJ1-6, with D possibly matching TRBD1 (6 bases). Germline values: CDR1 KGHSH, CDR2 LQKENI. Trimming pared 5 bases from V and 0 bases from J, leaving 11 bases between. CDR3 size: 16 residues. CDR3 DNA sequence: TGTGCCAGCTCAACGCCCAGGGGCTCCTATAATTCACCCCTCCACTTT. Its protein is CASSTPRGSYNSPLHF.

The V gene is TRBV6-2 or TRBV6-3, the J gene TRBJ2-7; 10 nucleotides line up with TRBD2. CDR1 is MNHEY, CDR2 SVGEGT, per germline. The CDR3 sequence is 14 residues long. Trimming removed 6 bases from V and 3 bases from J; junction bases left unmatched: 5. The CDR3 here is CASRTVAGGYEQYV. DNA of the CDR3: TGTGCCAGCAGGACCGTAGCGGGGGGCTACGAGCAGTACGTC.

There are many counts of this clonotype. V is TRBV6-2 or TRBV6-3 and J is TRBJ2-1; 7 bases fit TRBD2. Germline CDR1 reads MNHEY; CDR2 reads SVGEGT. V gave up 2 bases and J gave up 8 bases; unmatched junction bases: 6. This CDR3 is built from 14 residues. The CDR3 coding sequence is TGTGCCAGCAGTTACGGGCTAGCGGCGGATGAGCAGTTCTTC. This translates into CASSYGLAADEQFF.

The chain recombines TRBV20-1 with TRBJ2-1; TRBD1 matches 9 bases. Losses at the gene ends were 1 base for V and 6 bases for J; bases not matched to a gene: 4. Germline lookup yields CDR1 DFQATT and CDR2 SNEGSKA (reference sequence). The CDR3 is 14 residues long. The DNA of the CDR3 is TGCAGTGCTAGAGGAGGGACAGGGCGCAATGAGCAGTTCTTC. Its protein is CSARGGTGRNEQFF.

This chain links TRBV7-9 with TRBJ1-2, with D perhaps matching TRBD1 (5 bases). This CDR3 spans 13 amino acids. Trimming pared 5 bases from V and 5 bases from J, leaving 12 bases between. Germline V gene sequence: CDR1 SEHNR, CDR2 FQNEAQ (reference sequence). The CDR3: CASSPGTPYGYTF. The CDR3 region has the DNA TGTGCCAGCAGCCCCGGGACTCCATATGGCTACACCTTC.

This clonotype was detected only a few times. CDR3 region: CASSLRGQGETQYF. The CDR3 DNA reads as TGTGCCAGCAGTTTGCGGGGGCAGGGAGAGACCCAGTACTTC. The genes are TRBV28 and TRBJ2-5, with D possibly TRBD2 on 7 matching bases. CDR1 is MDHEN and CDR2 is SYDVKM in the germline V gene. V was clipped by 3 bases and J by 4 bases, with 12 bases between them. This CDR3 contains 14 residues.

This clonotype has only a few counts. This chain's CDR3 is CASSLYNDNEQFF. CDR3 in DNA: TGTGCCAGCAGCTTATATAATGACAATGAGCAGTTCTTC. The chain couples TRBV7-2 to TRBJ2-1, with unresolved D. Germline V gene data show CDR1 as SGHTA and CDR2 as FQGNSA. V gave up 2 bases and J gave up 5 bases, with 7 bases separating them. CDR3 length: 13 amino acids. Filled out from reference TRBV7-2 and TRBJ2-1, the complete variable domain reads GAGVSQSPSNKVTEKGKDVELRCDPISGHTALYWYRQSLGQGLEFLIYFQGNSAPDKSGLPSDRFSAERTGGSVSTLTIQRTQQEDSAVYLCASSLYNDNEQFFGPGTRLTVL.

This clonotype was seen more than once but under ten times. This sequence joins TRBV20-1 and TRBJ2-7; perhaps D is TRBD1 or TRBD2 (5 bases each). V was clipped by 7 bases and J by 0 bases, with 13 bases between them. This CDR3 is 13 amino acids long. Per the germline V gene, CDR1 is DFQATT and CDR2 is SNEGSKA (reference sequence). DNA of the CDR3: TGCAGTGTCGGGGCCAGGAACTCCTACGAGCAGTACTTC. The encoded protein is CSVGARNSYEQYF.

In DNA form, the CDR3 reads TGTGCCAGCAGCCCTTCATGGGATACGCAGTATTTT. This codes for CASSPSWDTQYF. V is TRBV7-6 and J is TRBJ2-3, with D unclear. Germline CDR1 reads SGHVS; CDR2 reads FNYEAQ. V lost 5 bases and J lost 6, with 9 bases in between. CDR3 length equals 12 residues.

V gene TRBV5-5 combines with J gene TRBJ2-2; TRBD2 agrees at 7 bases. With 0 bases clipped from V and 4 bases from J, the junction kept 9 bases outside the gene matches. CDR3 length: 17 residues. Looked up from germline, CDR1 is SGHKS and CDR2 is YYEKEE (reference sequence). CDR3 region: CASSLAGGGTFTGELFF. CDR3 sequence (DNA): TGTGCCAGCAGCTTGGCGGGAGGTGGTACGTTCACCGGGGAGCTGTTTTTT. Full variable domain (outside the CDR3, taken from reference TRBV5-5 and TRBJ2-2): DAGVTQSPTHLIKTRGQQVTLRCSPISGHKSVSWYQQVLGQGPQFIFQYYEKEERGRGNFPDRFSARQFPNYSSELNVNALLLGDSALYLCASSLAGGGTFTGELFFGEGSRLTVL.

The genes are TRBV5-1 and TRBJ1-4; 8 nucleotides line up with TRBD1. The CDR3 contains 14 residues. CDR1 SGHRS and CDR2 YFSETQ come from the germline V gene. J was trimmed by 7 bases and V by 2 bases; bases with no gene match: 4. The CDR3 sequence: CASSFSGGGEKLFF. CDR3 in DNA: TGCGCCAGCAGCTTCTCAGGGGGCGGTGAAAAACTGTTTTTT.

This clonotype has ten or more counts. The rearrangement links TRBV9 to TRBJ2-1, with 7 bases aligning to TRBD2. With V trimmed by 0 bases and J by 5 bases, 5 bases remained unmatched. The length of the CDR3 is 15 residues. Germline CDR1 reads SGDLS; CDR2 reads YYNGEE. DNA for the CDR3: TGTGCCAGCAGCGTAGGTGGGGGGGTTAACAATGAGCAGTTCTTC. This gives the protein CASSVGGGVNNEQFF.

The chain couples TRBV9 to TRBJ2-1; D possibly matches TRBD1 or TRBD2 (6 bases each). The CDR3 length is 15 residues. Germline CDR1 reads SGDLS; CDR2 reads YYNGEE. V was clipped by 0 bases and J by 6 bases, with 13 bases between them. The CDR3 DNA sequence: TGTGCCAGCAGCGTAGGTGGGGGGCCTAGCAATGAGCAGTTCTTC. This sequence encodes CASSVGGGPSNEQFF. The whole variable domain, remainder taken from reference TRBV9 and TRBJ2-1, is DSGVTQTPKHLITATGQRVTLRCSPRSGDLSVYWYQQSLDQGLQFLIQYYNGEERAKGNILERFSAQQFPDLHSELNLSSLELGDSALYFCASSVGGGPSNEQFFGPGTRLTVL.

V gene TRBV6-5 combines with J gene TRBJ1-6; no firm D call. V was cut by 2 bases and J by 6 bases, with 8 bases left in between. This CDR3 is built from 14 residues. Germline values: CDR1 MNHEY, CDR2 SVGAGI. This CDR3 reads CASSYRELNSPLHF. The DNA of the CDR3 is TGTGCCAGCAGTTACAGGGAGCTTAATTCACCCCTCCACTTT.

A few counts support this clonotype. V gene TRBV2 combines with J gene TRBJ1-2; 8 nucleotides agree with TRBD1. Germline V gene data show CDR1 as SNHLY and CDR2 as FYNNEI. Trimming removed 5 bases from V and 8 bases from J; junction bases left unmatched: 13. This CDR3 has 15 residues. This CDR3 reads CASSLERTGLDGYTF. The CDR3 bases are TGTGCCAGCAGTCTAGAGCGGACAGGGCTTGACGGCTACACCTTC.